This T cell receptor beta chain was retrieved from a study of identical twins. Findings and limits, study-wide: Researchers reported excess low generation probability among twin-shared out-of-frame alpha sequences. Recombination models fit unrelated individuals' TCR alpha sharing but underestimated twins'.

A universal primer site arose from template switching, and cDNA bore unique molecular identifiers. A single record per CDR3 protein comes from TCRdb applying MiXCR to the 5' RACE reads. The sample has some 900,000 distinct CDR3 sequences; roughly an eighth are singletons. The sample holds a few counts of this clonotype. What it binds is unknown. V lost 2 bases, J lost 7 bases, and 9 bases lay in between. The germline gives CDR1 MNHEY, CDR2 SVGAGI. The CDR3 runs 13 residues. This sample was also put to use in a study of yellow fever vaccine responses in identical twins.

The V and J genes are TRBV6-5 and TRBJ1-5; D is ambiguous. Sequenced input: PBMCs. This receptor was obtained from a woman under 30 in good health. The DNA for the CDR3 is TGTGCCAGCAGTTACAGGGAATGGCAGCCCCAGCATTTT. Translated: CASSYREWQPQHF.